Only one count was recorded for the clone carrying this TCR beta chain. Antigen: not known. The sample is drawn from a study of OX40 agonist ivuxolimab in advanced cancers. Study-level points and caveats: Normalized expansion of T-cell clones was also low for some nonresponders.

The V and J ends lost 8 bases and 6 bases respectively, with 13 bases between them. The CDR3 totals 11 residues. Germline values: CDR1 SQVTM, CDR2 ANQGSEA. Assay: immunoSEQ multiplex PCR; the TCRdb copy retains only in-frame clones and omits some. Of more than 45,000 clones in the sample, under 95% are singletons; the top ten hold approximately 12%. The rearrangement links TRBV29-1 to TRBJ1-2, with D possibly matching TRBD1 (5 bases). The specimen comprised CD4+ or CD8+ T cells sorted from blood, sampled in a trial of the OX40 agonist ivuxolimab. This sequence originates from an adult with an advanced solid tumor such as melanoma, head and neck, liver or kidney cancer. Here the CDR3 reads CSFTGGDGYTF. CDR3 nucleotide sequence: TGCAGCTTCACAGGAGGTGATGGCTACACCTTC.